Sequencing of this T cell receptor (beta chain) was carried out in a study of cytomegalovirus exposure and HLA in healthy donors. A multiplex PCR was run with 60 Vbeta primers and 13 Jbeta primers. Method: immunoSEQ multiplex PCR; TCRdb's copy keeps in-frame clones and lacks some. The sample contains 150,000 to 200,000 clones, over 75% of which appear only once. Trimming took off 5 bases at V and 1 base at J, with 8 bases between the two ends. The CDR3 is made up of 13 amino acids. The V gene's germline CDR1 is LNHDA and CDR2 SQIVND (reference sequence). The source material was PBMCs. V is TRBV19 and J is TRBJ2-5, with a weak D call TRBD1 (5 bases). The receptor's source is a young woman in good health and CMV-seronegative. The CDR3 region has the DNA TGTGCCAGTAGTGGCCAGGGCCAAGAGACCCAGTACTTC. As protein: CASSGQGQETQYF.